A selection of T cell receptor beta chains follows, all from one sample in a study of PD-1 blockade in classical Hodgkin lymphoma. Repertoires were generated with immunoSEQ multiplex PCR, while TCRdb's copy carries only in-frame clones and drops some. The profile shows about 41,000 clones, 69% of them singletons. The starting material was peripheral blood mononuclear cells (PBMCs), obtained before the fourth cycle of nivolumab. The source is a human donor with classical Hodgkin lymphoma. The CDR3 runs from the conserved cysteine through the conserved F or W. D genes are given only for firm matches. Size is stated for part of the rows, as once, few or many counts, or as a class when the clone is expanded.

D gene: TRBD1; J gene: TRBJ1-1; V gene: TRBV19; clone size: -; CDR3 DNA: TGTGCCAGTAGTACCTCGGACAGGGGTGATACTGAAGCTTTCTTT; CDR3 protein: CASSTSDRGDTEAFF
D gene: -; J gene: TRBJ1-1; V gene: TRBV10-3; clone size: -; CDR3 DNA: TGTGCCATCAGTGATTCGGGGGGCGGGACTGAAGCTTTCTTT; CDR3 protein: CAISDSGGGTEAFF
D gene: -; J gene: TRBJ2-7; V gene: TRBV5-4; clone size: -; CDR3 DNA: TGTGCCAGCAGCTCCGTAAACAGGGAGCAGTACTTC; CDR3 protein: CASSSVNREQYF
D gene: -; J gene: TRBJ1-5; V gene: TRBV5-1; clone size: medium-sized; CDR3 DNA: TGCGCCAGCAGCTCGACCACAGGGCCCAATCAGCCCCAGCATTTT; CDR3 protein: CASSSTTGPNQPQHF
D gene: TRBD2; J gene: TRBJ2-1; V gene: TRBV28; clone size: few; CDR3 DNA: TGTGCCACCACCGCGGGGGGGCTACCCAGCTCCTACAATGAGCAGTTCTTC; CDR3 protein: CATTAGGLPSSYNEQFF
D gene: -; J gene: TRBJ1-5; V gene: TRBV19; clone size: -; CDR3 DNA: TGTGCCAGTAGGCTGGGGGTGAGGGCCAATCAGCCCCAGCATTTT; CDR3 protein: CASRLGVRANQPQHF
D gene: TRBD2; J gene: TRBJ2-7; V gene: TRBV19; clone size: few; CDR3 DNA: TGTGCCAGTAGTATCGGGAGGGTGTCCGAGCAGTACTTC; CDR3 protein: CASSIGRVSEQYF
D gene: TRBD1; J gene: TRBJ2-1; V gene: TRBV6-5; clone size: medium-sized; CDR3 DNA: TGTGCCAGCAGTTACTCTTCAGGGGGCAATGAGCAGTTCTTC; CDR3 protein: CASSYSSGGNEQFF
D gene: -; J gene: TRBJ2-3; V gene: TRBV27; clone size: -; CDR3 DNA: TGTGCCAGCAGTTTAAGAGTCGCTTCAGATACGCAGTATTTT; CDR3 protein: CASSLRVASDTQYF
D gene: -; J gene: TRBJ1-1; V gene: TRBV30; clone size: -; CDR3 DNA: TGTGCCTGGGGCATCGACGGGAACACTGAAGCTTTCTTT; CDR3 protein: CAWGIDGNTEAFF
D gene: TRBD1; J gene: TRBJ2-2; V gene: TRBV7-6; clone size: -; CDR3 DNA: TGTGCCAGCAGCTCCGGGACAGGGGGCTCCGGGGAGCTGTTTTTT; CDR3 protein: CASSSGTGGSGELFF
D gene: -; J gene: TRBJ2-7; V gene: TRBV27; clone size: -; CDR3 DNA: TGTGCCAGCAGTTTACGGGGCTCCTACGAGCAGTACTTC; CDR3 protein: CASSLRGSYEQYF
D gene: -; J gene: TRBJ1-6; V gene: TRBV9; clone size: few; CDR3 DNA: TGTGCCAGCAGCGTAGCCATCAATTCACCCCTCCACTTT; CDR3 protein: CASSVAINSPLHF
D gene: -; J gene: TRBJ2-3; V gene: TRBV4-1; clone size: once; CDR3 DNA: TGCGCCAGCAGCCAAGATAATTCGGGGGCAGATACGCAGTATTTT; CDR3 protein: CASSQDNSGADTQYF
D gene: -; J gene: TRBJ2-5; V gene: TRBV11-2; clone size: -; CDR3 DNA: TGTGCCAGCAGCTTAGTCTCCACTCGGGAGACCCAGTACTTC; CDR3 protein: CASSLVSTRETQYF
D gene: TRBD1; J gene: TRBJ1-2; V gene: TRBV2; clone size: once; CDR3 DNA: TGTGCCAGCAGGGGGACAGGTCGCATTTATGGCTACACCTTC; CDR3 protein: CASRGTGRIYGYTF
D gene: -; J gene: TRBJ1-4; V gene: TRBV19; clone size: -; CDR3 DNA: TGTGCCAGTAGGAGACAGGAAAAACTGTTTTTT; CDR3 protein: CASRRQEKLFF
D gene: -; J gene: TRBJ2-7; V gene: TRBV20-1; clone size: -; CDR3 DNA: TGCAGTGCTAGAGAGGAGTACGAGCAGTACTTC; CDR3 protein: CSAREEYEQYF
D gene: -; J gene: TRBJ1-6; V gene: TRBV2; clone size: few; CDR3 DNA: TGTGCCGGACGAAACAGGGTTTTCCCCCTCCACTTT; CDR3 protein: CAGRNRVFPLHF
D gene: TRBD1; J gene: TRBJ1-5; V gene: TRBV19; clone size: -; CDR3 DNA: TGTGCCAGTAGTATCTCTCTGACAGGGGGTCAGCCCCAGCATTTT; CDR3 protein: CASSISLTGGQPQHF
D gene: TRBD1; J gene: TRBJ2-1; V gene: TRBV19; clone size: -; CDR3 DNA: TGTGCCACCGAGACAGGGGGCTACAATGAGCAGTTCTTC; CDR3 protein: CATETGGYNEQFF
D gene: -; J gene: TRBJ2-1; V gene: TRBV7-6; clone size: few; CDR3 DNA: TGTGCCAGCAGCTCGGACAACTACAATGAGCAGTTCTTC; CDR3 protein: CASSSDNYNEQFF
D gene: TRBD1; J gene: TRBJ2-3; V gene: TRBV7-9; clone size: -; CDR3 DNA: TGTGCCAGCAGCGGCCGGGACAGAAGGCCGAGCACAGATACGCAGTATTTT; CDR3 protein: CASSGRDRRPSTDTQYF
D gene: -; J gene: TRBJ2-4; V gene: TRBV6-5; clone size: medium-sized; CDR3 DNA: TGTGCCAGCAGTGCCGGGACACAGAAGTACTTC; CDR3 protein: CASSAGTQKYF
D gene: -; J gene: TRBJ1-5; V gene: TRBV28; clone size: -; CDR3 DNA: TGTGCCAGCAGCCCCGACAGGCTCAATCAGCCCCAGCATTTT; CDR3 protein: CASSPDRLNQPQHF
D gene: -; J gene: TRBJ1-1; V gene: TRBV7-8; clone size: -; CDR3 DNA: TGTGCCAGCAGCCGCCTTCGGGGGAACACTGAAGCTTTCTTT; CDR3 protein: CASSRLRGNTEAFF
D gene: -; J gene: TRBJ1-6; V gene: TRBV2; clone size: few; CDR3 DNA: TGTGCCAGCTCACAGGGAATCAGCTCCTATAATTCACCCCTCCACTTT; CDR3 protein: CASSQGISSYNSPLHF
D gene: -; J gene: TRBJ2-7; V gene: TRBV6-5; clone size: -; CDR3 DNA: TGTGCCAGCAGTTACTCGGACGGGGGCCCCTACGAGCAGTACTTC; CDR3 protein: CASSYSDGGPYEQYF